Listed below are T cell receptor beta chains from one sample, sequenced in a study of cytomegalovirus exposure and HLA in healthy donors. The assay was immunoSEQ multiplex PCR, and TCRdb's table has in-frame clones only and misses some. In the table there are around 99,000 clones, about 86% of which are singletons. The sequenced sample was PBMCs. Receptors were obtained from a woman in her twenties or thirties in good health and CMV-seronegative. Both conserved end residues are part of each CDR3. D genes are given only for firm matches. Clone size is stated in some rows and not others, as once, few, many or a class when expanded.

v_call,d_call,clone_size,j_call,cdr3_aa,cdr3_nt
TRBV6-5,TRBD2,few,TRBJ2-7,CASSDGLAGPTWYF,TGTGCCAGCAGTGATGGACTAGCGGGCCCTACTTGGTACTTC
TRBV19,TRBD1,few,TRBJ2-5,CASSMGQRFQETQYF,TGTGCCAGTAGTATGGGACAGCGTTTCCAAGAGACCCAGTACTTC
TRBV9,-,-,TRBJ1-3,CASSVSSGNTIYF,TGTGCCAGCAGCGTTAGCTCTGGAAACACCATATATTTT
TRBV6-5,TRBD1,-,TRBJ2-7,CASSYLGQDLNEQYF,TGTGCCAGCAGTTACCTCGGACAGGACCTTAACGAGCAGTACTTC
TRBV7-9,TRBD1,-,TRBJ1-2,CASSSTGTGDGYTF,TGTGCCAGCAGCTCGACCGGGACAGGGGACGGCTACACCTTC
TRBV6-5,TRBD1,-,TRBJ1-2,CASSYWQGAGYTF,TGTGCCAGCAGTTACTGGCAGGGGGCTGGCTACACCTTC
TRBV30,-,-,TRBJ2-5,CAWTSGQETQYF,TGTGCCTGGACCAGCGGACAAGAGACCCAGTACTTC
TRBV2,TRBD1,-,TRBJ1-3,CASSEFPGQWSQSGNTIYF,TGTGCCAGCAGTGAATTCCCGGGACAGTGGTCCCAGTCTGGAAACACCATATATTTT
TRBV19,-,-,TRBJ1-2,CASSTFQVNYGYTF,TGTGCCAGTAGTACCTTTCAGGTTAACTATGGCTACACCTTC
TRBV6-6,-,-,TRBJ1-2,CASSYSSRDYGYTF,TGTGCCAGCAGTTACTCGTCCAGGGACTATGGCTACACCTTC
TRBV28,-,-,TRBJ2-2,CASSEVTGELFF,TGTGCCAGCAGTGAGGTTACCGGGGAGCTGTTTTTT
TRBV4-1,TRBD1,-,TRBJ2-1,CASSQDWGRGLNEQFF,TGCGCCAGCAGCCAAGATTGGGGTAGGGGGCTGAATGAGCAGTTCTTC
TRBV5-1,-,once,TRBJ2-3,CASSLGTVKLSTDTQYF,TGCGCCAGCAGCTTGGGTACTGTTAAACTAAGCACAGATACGCAGTATTTT